Included here is one TCR beta chain sequence, with context. Its target is unknown. Method: immunoSEQ multiplex PCR; TCRdb's copy keeps in-frame clones and lacks some. In the table there are roughly 60,000 clones, roughly three quarters of which are singletons. Trimming removed 4 bases from V and 1 base from J, with 12 bases in between. Germline lookup yields CDR1 SGDLS and CDR2 YYNGEE. The CDR3 has 15 residues. The data belong to a study of CD4+ T cells in melanoma. Whole-study results and caveats: In melanoma, neoantigen-specific CD4+ T cells reportedly differed in differentiation state. CD8+ T cell, macrophage and B cell function reportedly correlated with neoantigen-specific CD4+ T cells.

The chain joins TRBV9 to TRBJ2-1; D could derive from TRBD1 or TRBD2 (5 bases each). This receptor was obtained from a human donor with melanoma. Sequenced sample: tumor tissue. The CDR3 reads CASSPSGGSYNEQFF. CDR3 nucleotides: TGTGCCAGCAGCCCGAGTGGGGGTTCCTACAATGAGCAGTTCTTC.